Below, one T cell receptor (beta chain) is given with its context. There is no known antigen for this receptor. Per-base qualities were not stored, and no clone one base away is much larger. V lost 4 bases and J lost 7 bases; the stretch between them is 17 bases long. The germline V gene specifies SGHRS as CDR1 and YFSETQ as CDR2. The CDR3 runs 15 amino acids, cysteine and phenylalanine included. The entry retains the CDR3 DNA only, 45 bases that are in frame from base 1. This sample is drawn from a study of T cells after yellow fever vaccination (dated by TCRdb to the late 2010s). In the study overall: The SMART-Seq v4 Ultra Low Input RNA kit was used to prepare libraries from fractions with low cell numbers. Bulk TCR alpha and beta repertoires were sequenced longitudinally to track T-cell clones before and after primary and booster YFV17D yellow fever vaccination. The cohort comprised two healthy male donors, one aged 18 to 29 and one aged 30 to 40 years. Blood was collected at multiple timepoints before and after primary and secondary immunization, and bulk PBMC replicates and cell subsets were isolated. What the research found in general, with its limitations: After the booster, most of the clones that had expanded following primary vaccination were detected again (96% of CD4 and more than 85% of CD8), which suggests that memory was broadly maintained. A small fraction of clonotypes appeared in both the CD4 and CD8 compartments, likely as a result of convergent recombination. Only a couple of donors were included in the study, so the extent to which the findings can be generalized is limited. Because abundant contaminating clonotypes from the bulk population could be contained in FACS-sorted repertoires, computational filtering was required. The secondary T-cell response was weaker than the primary response but faster, peaking on day 5 instead of day 15.

This sample's treatment or condition label indicates: live attenuated yellow fever vaccine strain. At each blood-draw timepoint, two biological replicates of bulk PBMCs were obtained. A standard Ficoll-Paque protocol was used to isolate PBMCs from peripheral blood. RNA was extracted with TriZol from bulk PBMCs, CD4 and CD8 fractions, and dextramer-positive and dextramer-negative fractions. TCR cDNA was synthesized by 5'RACE template switching, which introduced a universal primer site and unique molecular identifiers. cDNA synthesis was primed from both the TCR alpha and TCR beta constant segments. Two PCR steps were used to amplify libraries, with sample barcodes and sequencing adapters being added in the second step. Sequencing of libraries was done on Illumina HiSeq 2500 (2x100 bp) or NovaSeq (2x150 bp). In the paper's pipeline: MIGEC handled demultiplexing of reads and collapsing into UMI consensus sequences, while MiXCR performed V(D)J alignment. Vaccine-responding clonotypes were identified with edgeR using replicate PBMC samples, with FDR below 0.01 and a log2 fold change above 5 up to day 15 being required. Bulk clonotypes were assigned CD4 or CD8 identity according to which sequenced CD4 or CD8 repertoire held them at higher abundance. The raw public reads went through TCRdb reprocessing: fastp at Q25, MiXCR clone calling, in-frame beta chains kept. When rows share a CDR3 protein, they turn into one entry using the most common DNA and genes. The V and J calls and clone size come from TCRdb's table, not from the authors' own analysis. This sample gives 450,000 to 650,000 distinct CDR3 sequences in total; just over 20% of them show up just once. The ten largest clones represent about 16% of the sample.

The receptor was derived from a man aged 18 to 29 who received the YFV17D yellow fever vaccine. Recombination linked TRBV5-1 to TRBJ2-2; D gene: possibly TRBD2, on 6 matching bases. The source material was PBMCs, sampled approximately 22 days after the first yellow fever vaccination. The nucleotide sequence reads as follows: TGCGCCAGCAGCCCGTCGGGCGGGGAGTTCGGGGAGCTGTTTTTT. Its coded protein is CASSPSGGEFGELFF.